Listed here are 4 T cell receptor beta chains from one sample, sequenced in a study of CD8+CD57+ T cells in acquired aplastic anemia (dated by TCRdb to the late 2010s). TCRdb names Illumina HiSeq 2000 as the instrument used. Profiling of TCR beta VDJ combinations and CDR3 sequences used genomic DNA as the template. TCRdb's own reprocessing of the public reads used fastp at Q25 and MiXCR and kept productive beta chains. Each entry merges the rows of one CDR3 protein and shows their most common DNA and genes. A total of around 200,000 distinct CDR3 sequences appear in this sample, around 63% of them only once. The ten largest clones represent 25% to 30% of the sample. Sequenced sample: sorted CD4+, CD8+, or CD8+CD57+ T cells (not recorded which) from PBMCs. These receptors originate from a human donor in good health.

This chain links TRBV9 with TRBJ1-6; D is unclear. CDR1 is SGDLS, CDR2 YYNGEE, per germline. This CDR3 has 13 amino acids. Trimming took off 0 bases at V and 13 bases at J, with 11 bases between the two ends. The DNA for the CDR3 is TGTGCCAGCAGCGTAGTTGGCGAAGTCCCCCTCCACTTT. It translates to CASSVVGEVPLHF.

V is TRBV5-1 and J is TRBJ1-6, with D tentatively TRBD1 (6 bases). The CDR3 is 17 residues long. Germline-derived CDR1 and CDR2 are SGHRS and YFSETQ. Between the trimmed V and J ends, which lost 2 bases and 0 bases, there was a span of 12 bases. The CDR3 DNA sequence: TGCGCCAGCAGCTTTACGGACAGAAGCTCCTATAATTCACCCCTCCACTTT. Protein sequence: CASSFTDRSSYNSPLHF.

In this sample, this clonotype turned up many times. The CDR3 here is CASSDSGGSGTDTQYF. CDR3 in DNA: TGTGCCAGCAGTGACTCTGGCGGGAGCGGGACAGATACGCAGTATTTT. The chain links TRBV6-4 to TRBJ2-3, with 7 positions matching TRBD2. The CDR3 has 16 residues. Germline trimming cut 0 bases from V and 3 bases from J; bases unmatched to any gene: 6. Germline V CDR1 and CDR2: MRHNA, SNTAGT.

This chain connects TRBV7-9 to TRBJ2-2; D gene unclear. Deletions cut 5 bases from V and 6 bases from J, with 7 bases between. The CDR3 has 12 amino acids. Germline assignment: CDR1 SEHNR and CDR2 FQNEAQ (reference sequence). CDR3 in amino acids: CASSPTSGELFF. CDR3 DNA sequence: TGTGCCAGCAGCCCGACTTCCGGGGAGCTGTTTTTT.